These T cell receptor beta chains were read from a single sample in a study of T cell changes during pregnancy in multiple sclerosis. The table came from immunoSEQ multiplex PCR; TCRdb's copy has only in-frame clones and leaves some out. Of around 36,000 clones listed, roughly nine tenths were seen once; the top ten hold 7.8%. The input for sequencing was CD8+ T cells from peripheral blood mononuclear cells, taken before pregnancy. The origin of the receptors is a female donor with multiple sclerosis, enrolled in a pregnancy study. Both conserved end residues are part of each CDR3. Fields, in order: V gene, J gene, clone size, CDR3 length, D gene, CDR3 DNA, CDR3 protein. D genes are given only for firm matches. Only part of the rows carry a size: once, few, many, or a class if the clone is expanded.

v_gene: TRBV7-9; j_gene: TRBJ2-1; abundance: -; len: 15; d_gene: -; CDR3nt: TGTGCCAGCAGCTTAGAGGCACAGCCTTCCAATGAGCAGTTCTTC; CDR3aa: CASSLEAQPSNEQFF
v_gene: TRBV1; j_gene: TRBJ2-3; abundance: -; len: 17; d_gene: -; CDR3nt: TGCACCAGCAGCCAAGGACATAGTCGAGCTAGCACAGATACGCAGTATTTT; CDR3aa: CTSSQGHSRASTDTQYF
v_gene: TRBV5-4; j_gene: TRBJ2-5; abundance: -; len: 13; d_gene: -; CDR3nt: TGTGCCAGCAGCTCCTTGTACCAAGAGACCCAGTACTTC; CDR3aa: CASSSLYQETQYF
v_gene: TRBV27; j_gene: TRBJ1-1; abundance: -; len: 14; d_gene: -; CDR3nt: TGTGCCAGCAGCTGGGCCGGCGTGGTATCTGAAGCTTTCTTT; CDR3aa: CASSWAGVVSEAFF
v_gene: TRBV19; j_gene: TRBJ2-2; abundance: few; len: 14; d_gene: TRBD1; CDR3nt: TGTGCCAGTAGTGGGGGACAGGGCCCGGGGGAGCTGTTTTTT; CDR3aa: CASSGGQGPGELFF
v_gene: TRBV7-9; j_gene: TRBJ2-2; abundance: -; len: 15; d_gene: -; CDR3nt: TGTGCCAGCAGGTTTGGGACAATGAACACCGGGGAGCTGTTTTTT; CDR3aa: CASRFGTMNTGELFF
v_gene: TRBV6-5; j_gene: TRBJ2-7; abundance: medium-sized; len: 14; d_gene: -; CDR3nt: TGTGCCAGCAACCCCAGGATGAGCTCCTACGAGCAGTACTTC; CDR3aa: CASNPRMSSYEQYF
v_gene: TRBV6-5; j_gene: TRBJ2-1; abundance: -; len: 15; d_gene: TRBD2; CDR3nt: TGTGCCAGCAGTAAGGGACTAGCCGACAGCAATGAGCAGTTCTTC; CDR3aa: CASSKGLADSNEQFF
v_gene: TRBV4-1; j_gene: TRBJ2-1; abundance: -; len: 17; d_gene: TRBD2; CDR3nt: TGCGCCAGCAGTGCTCCCTCTCGGACTAGCGGCTTGTGGGAGCAGTTCTTC; CDR3aa: CASSAPSRTSGLWEQFF
v_gene: TRBV30; j_gene: TRBJ2-3; abundance: once; len: 15; d_gene: TRBD2; CDR3nt: TGTGCCTGGAGTGTATTAGCGGGAGACACAGATACGCAGTATTTT; CDR3aa: CAWSVLAGDTDTQYF
v_gene: TRBV7-9; j_gene: TRBJ2-1; abundance: -; len: 15; d_gene: TRBD2; CDR3nt: TGTGCCAGCAGTTTTAGCGGGAGTTCCTACAATGAGCAGTTCTTC; CDR3aa: CASSFSGSSYNEQFF
v_gene: TRBV4-1; j_gene: TRBJ2-1; abundance: once; len: 15; d_gene: -; CDR3nt: TGCGCCACCGGAGAAGGGGGGGATTATAGGAATGAGCAGTTCTTC; CDR3aa: CATGEGGDYRNEQFF
v_gene: TRBV6-1; j_gene: TRBJ2-2; abundance: -; len: 14; d_gene: TRBD2; CDR3nt: TGTGCCAGCATGTTTGCGGGAGACACCGGGGAGCTGTTTTTT; CDR3aa: CASMFAGDTGELFF
v_gene: TRBV7-8; j_gene: TRBJ2-1; abundance: -; len: 18; d_gene: TRBD2; CDR3nt: TGTGCCAGCAGCTTCCCTGCGGGACTAGCGGGAGATTTGAATGAGCAGTTCTTC; CDR3aa: CASSFPAGLAGDLNEQFF
v_gene: TRBV11-1; j_gene: TRBJ2-5; abundance: -; len: 18; d_gene: TRBD2; CDR3nt: TGTGCCAGCAGCCCAGGACTAGCGGGAGGGCTGTTCGGAGAGACCCAGTACTTC; CDR3aa: CASSPGLAGGLFGETQYF
v_gene: TRBV5-4; j_gene: TRBJ2-7; abundance: -; len: 15; d_gene: TRBD2; CDR3nt: TGTGCCAGCAGCTTCGGACTAGCGGGAATGAACGAGCAGTACTTC; CDR3aa: CASSFGLAGMNEQYF
v_gene: TRBV14; j_gene: TRBJ2-4; abundance: -; len: 16; d_gene: TRBD2; CDR3nt: TGTGCCAGCAGCCAAGATCCCCCTGGGAGGGTGAACATTCAGTACTTC; CDR3aa: CASSQDPPGRVNIQYF
v_gene: TRBV4-3; j_gene: TRBJ1-2; abundance: -; len: 16; d_gene: TRBD1; CDR3nt: TGCGCCAGCAGCCAAGATAGGGACAGAACTAACTATGGCTACACCTTC; CDR3aa: CASSQDRDRTNYGYTF
v_gene: TRBV4-3; j_gene: TRBJ2-1; abundance: -; len: 13; d_gene: TRBD1; CDR3nt: TGCGCCAGCAGCCAAGGCGGGACAGGAGAGCAGTTCTTC; CDR3aa: CASSQGGTGEQFF
v_gene: TRBV7-9; j_gene: TRBJ2-3; abundance: -; len: 12; d_gene: TRBD1; CDR3nt: TGTGCCAGCAGCTCAGGGGGAGATACGCAGTATTTT; CDR3aa: CASSSGGDTQYF
v_gene: TRBV29-1; j_gene: TRBJ2-7; abundance: medium-sized; len: 15; d_gene: TRBD2; CDR3nt: TGCAGCGTTAAGCTGGGGATAGCGGGATCCCACGAGCAGTACTTC; CDR3aa: CSVKLGIAGSHEQYF
v_gene: TRBV28; j_gene: TRBJ2-1; abundance: -; len: 15; d_gene: -; CDR3nt: TGTGCCAGCAGTTTATGGGGAGACTCCTACAATGAGCAGTTCTTC; CDR3aa: CASSLWGDSYNEQFF
v_gene: TRBV15; j_gene: TRBJ2-2; abundance: -; len: 17; d_gene: -; CDR3nt: TGTGCCACCAGCAGAGATTGGGGGACTGTGAACACCGGGGAGCTGTTTTTT; CDR3aa: CATSRDWGTVNTGELFF
v_gene: TRBV7-8; j_gene: TRBJ1-4; abundance: once; len: 13; d_gene: -; CDR3nt: TGTGCCAGCAGCTTATCACTTAATGAAAAACTGTTTTTT; CDR3aa: CASSLSLNEKLFF
v_gene: TRBV11-2; j_gene: TRBJ2-5; abundance: -; len: 15; d_gene: TRBD1; CDR3nt: TGTGCCAGCAGCTTAGGGACAGGGGGCCAAGAGACCCAGTACTTC; CDR3aa: CASSLGTGGQETQYF
v_gene: TRBV23-1; j_gene: TRBJ2-2; abundance: -; len: 16; d_gene: TRBD2; CDR3nt: TGCGCCAGCAGTCTGGCGCTAGCGGGAGGCGTCGGGGAGCTGTTTTTT; CDR3aa: CASSLALAGGVGELFF
v_gene: TRBV19; j_gene: TRBJ1-1; abundance: -; len: 14; d_gene: TRBD1; CDR3nt: TGTGCCAGCAGACTGACAGGGGGAGCGTCTGAAGCTTTCTTT; CDR3aa: CASRLTGGASEAFF
v_gene: TRBV28; j_gene: TRBJ2-7; abundance: -; len: 22; d_gene: TRBD2; CDR3nt: TGTGCCAGCAGTGGGGACAGGGAAGGTCGGGGACTAGCGGAGGGGCCCTCCTACGAGCAGTACTTC; CDR3aa: CASSGDREGRGLAEGPSYEQYF
v_gene: TRBV15; j_gene: TRBJ2-7; abundance: once; len: 18; d_gene: TRBD2; CDR3nt: TGTGCCACCAGCCCGATGTCTAGCGGGGGCTGGGATTCCTACGAGCAGTACTTC; CDR3aa: CATSPMSSGGWDSYEQYF
v_gene: TRBV10-2; j_gene: TRBJ2-2; abundance: -; len: 18; d_gene: TRBD2; CDR3nt: TGCGCCAGCAGTGAGTCGCTAGCGGGAGGGCCTGGTGGCGGGGAGCTGTTTTTT; CDR3aa: CASSESLAGGPGGGELFF
v_gene: TRBV7-9; j_gene: TRBJ2-7; abundance: -; len: 14; d_gene: -; CDR3nt: TGTGCCAGCAGCTCTCGACAGGCTCCGTACGAGCAGTACTTC; CDR3aa: CASSSRQAPYEQYF